A single sample is the source of the 9 T cell receptor beta chains below, sequenced in a study of control samples from healthy donors and cancer patients. Data came from immunoSEQ multiplex PCR; TCRdb stores just in-frame clones and leaves some out. This sample carries some 130,000 clones, 92% of them seen once, and the ten largest clones take about 5.5%. The sequenced sample consisted of blood. Receptors originate from a man younger than 30 in good health.

The V and J genes are TRBV16 and TRBJ1-6; 9 nucleotides align to TRBD1. Per germline, CDR1 KGHSY and CDR2 FQNENV. CDR3 length equals 16 residues. Trimming removed 4 bases from V and 10 bases from J; junction bases left unmatched: 11. The CDR3 sequence: CASSLLTGGVMSPLHF. Written as DNA, the CDR3 is TGTGCCAGCAGCCTGTTGACAGGGGGTGTTATGTCACCCCTCCACTTT.

The V call is TRBV4-2, the J call TRBJ2-5; no definite D call. The V gene lost 0 bases and the J gene lost 5 bases, with 7 bases spanning the gap. Looked up from germline, CDR1 is LGHNA and CDR2 is YNFKEQ. The CDR3 contains 13 residues. The CDR3 coding sequence is TGTGCCAGCAGCCAAGATTATGCGGAGACCCAGTACTTC. The encoded protein is CASSQDYAETQYF.

The CDR3 DNA reads TGTGCCAGCAGCTCAAGGACAGTCTCCTATGGCTACACCTTC. Encoded protein: CASSSRTVSYGYTF. The chain uses TRBV2 and TRBJ1-2; D may be TRBD1 (6 bases). The V gene lost 6 bases and the J gene lost 4 bases, with 15 bases spanning the gap. The germline V gene encodes CDR1 SNHLY and CDR2 FYNNEI. CDR3 size: 14 residues.

The chain carries TRBV6-6 and TRBJ1-1; D is uncertain. Germline V gene data show CDR1 as MNHNY and CDR2 as SVGAGI (reference sequence). With 0 bases removed from V and 0 bases from J, the gap between germline ends came to 5 bases. This CDR3 contains 14 residues. CDR3 protein: CASSYSGVNTEAFF. In DNA form, the CDR3 reads TGTGCCAGCAGTTACTCCGGGGTGAACACTGAAGCTTTCTTT.

The table lists this clone with a count of one. This chain connects TRBV5-1 to TRBJ1-3; no reliable D call. The V end lost 4 bases, the J end lost 4 bases, and 9 bases lay between the germline ends. The CDR3 runs 13 residues. Germline V gene lookup returns CDR1 SGHRS and CDR2 YFSETQ. CDR3 protein: CASSATAGNTIYF. The DNA of the CDR3 is TGCGCCAGCAGCGCAACAGCGGGAAACACCATATATTTT.

The genes are TRBV29-1 and TRBJ2-7, with TRBD1 as a possible D gene (5 bases). The CDR3 loop spans 14 amino acids. Trimming shortened V by 2 bases and J by 5 bases, and 16 bases separated the two germline ends. Germline CDR1 SQVTM, CDR2 ANQGSEA. The CDR3 loop is CSVELPGKPHEQYF. DNA for the CDR3: TGCAGCGTTGAACTCCCAGGGAAACCACACGAGCAGTACTTC.

V usage is TRBV2 and J usage is TRBJ1-1; unclear D gene. The CDR3 is 16 residues long. Looked up from germline, CDR1 is SNHLY and CDR2 is FYNNEI. With 8 bases removed from V and 1 base from J, the gap between germline ends came to 20 bases. The CDR3 coding sequence is TGTGCCAGCCTCCCACGTTGGTTGGGAGCGAACACTGAAGCTTTCTTT. This translates into CASLPRWLGANTEAFF.

V gene TRBV12-5 combines with J gene TRBJ1-1, with D possibly TRBD1 on 5 matching bases. V gave up 6 bases and J gave up 4 bases, with 12 bases separating them. Germline-derived CDR1 and CDR2 are LGHNT and FRNRAP. This CDR3 has 13 amino acids. The CDR3 DNA reads TGTGCTAGTGGCCCAGGGTTTAGCACTGAAGCTTTCTTT. Residues: CASGPGFSTEAFF.

The J gene is TRBJ2-7, the V gene TRBV19; no definite D call. The germline V gene encodes CDR1 LNHDA and CDR2 SQIVND (reference sequence). CDR3 length equals 14 residues. Trimming removed 5 bases at V and 0 bases at J, with 11 bases between. The CDR3 DNA reads as TGTGCCAGTAGTGCATACGACGGCTCCTACGAGCAGTACTTC. Protein: CASSAYDGSYEQYF.